This TCR beta chain was observed in a study of identical twins (dated by TCRdb to the mid-2010s). Looking at the study overall: To test whether fetal clonotypes persist, the study used deep sequencing on TCR alpha and beta repertoires from monozygotic twins, unrelated adults of various ages, and cord blood. To rule out contamination, replicate twin experiments were performed at different times with different library preparation protocols. Results the study describes overall, beyond this receptor: Out-of-frame TCR alpha sharing in monozygotic twins was systematically underestimated by recombination models, whereas sharing between unrelated individuals was in agreement with the recombination models. In beta out-of-frame sequences, excess twin sharing was weaker, because having fewer shared sequences lowered the signal-to-noise ratio. Fewer insertions were carried by abundant cord blood beta clonotypes, a similar but weaker trend appeared in young adult naive repertoires, and no such trend appeared in memory repertoires. Because the same donors could not be followed over many years, the conclusions relied on cross-sectional statistical analysis. Compared with coincidental sharing between unrelated individuals, an excess of low generation-probability sequences was observed among out-of-frame TCR alpha sequences shared between twins. Invariant T cells such as MAIT and iNKT could partly confound zero-insertion analyses, although diverse VJ usage argued against such confounding for most clonotypes.

Points on this clonotype: Its antigen has not been determined. No per-base quality is available; no much larger clone lies one base away.

All donors were healthy Caucasians. Three pairs of female monozygotic twins, all aged 18 to 29 years, made up the twin cohort. RNA for TCR libraries was isolated from peripheral blood mononuclear cells. Libraries were made using 5' RACE. Sequenced using an Illumina HiSeq 2000. Template switching introduced a universal primer binding site; the final cDNA contained a unique molecular identifier, enabling accurate counting of TCR cDNA molecules. Specific primers in the conserved constant-segment region were used to synthesize first-strand cDNA for TCR alpha and beta chains. To control for contamination, every cDNA library carried two barcodes: a SMART-Mk sample barcode plus Illumina barcodes. TruSeq adapter sequences and Illumina sample barcodes were added in two successive PCR steps. The Illumina HiSeq platform was used with custom primers to sequence TCR alpha and beta cDNA libraries. The original pipeline was this. Unique molecular identifiers were extracted from raw reads with MiGEC, and CDR3 positions were determined with MiXCR. Recombination models were inferred per individual with the repgenHMM and IGoR tools using an EM algorithm. The analysis of shared clonotypes was done with the tcR package in R, with sharing normalized by the product of cloneset sizes. To study raw recombination free of thymic and clonal selection effects, out-of-frame nonproductive sequences were analyzed. The public reads were run again by TCRdb, first through fastp at Q25 and then through MiXCR, and only productive beta chains were kept. CDR3 protein sequences are deduplicated, and each keeps its most common genes and DNA. The V and J calls were determined by TCRdb, not by the authors. The sample has under 800,000 distinct CDR3 sequences on record, around 20% of them singletons. The ten largest clones represent 4% to 5.5% of the sample.

The sample was also reused in another study, on T cells expressing NK-cell markers. The second study's paper adds: In sorted CD3+CD56+NKG2C+, CD3+CD56+NKG2C- and CD3+CD56-NKG2C+ T-cell subsets from several donors, TCR beta-chain repertoires were profiled. Of the eight sequenced donors, seven were found to be HCMV-seropositive and one was found to be HCMV-seronegative. In several experiments an anti-gammadeltaTCR antibody was added to restrict sorting to alphabetaTCR-expressing T cells. In roughly six donors, the dominant CD3+CD56+NKG2C+ clonotypes were among the top 10 CD8+ clonotypes and accounted for roughly 1.0-8% of CD8+ T cells. Those dominant clonotypes were again the most abundant among CD3+CD56-NKG2C+ cells in a few donors, at roughly 28.3-65%. Whether the expanded NKG2C-expressing T cell clones were specific for HCMV antigens was left unclear. The eight sequenced donors were randomly selected healthy volunteers, three men and five women. A commercial ELISA kit detecting HCMV-specific IgG in serum was used to determine HCMV serostatus. For five or six donors, unsorted PBMC were also used to sequence bulk peripheral blood T-cell repertoires. MIGEC was used to demultiplex reads and group the reads by UMI, and MiTCR was used to assemble and quantify clonotypes. To exclude erroneous sequences, only TCR cDNA sequences supported by at least two reads were retained. The tcR package was used for downstream repertoire analysis, and clonotypes were matched between fractions using CDR3 nucleotide sequence together with V segment. Antigen specificity was annotated against VDJdb with VDJmatch, allowing one amino acid substitution in CDR3.

The sequence came from a woman aged 18-35 years in good health. Source material: PBMCs.

In nucleotide form, the sequence is TGCAGCTCCGGTGAGAGAAGCACCGGGGAGCTGTTTTTT. This is translated as CSSGERSTGELFF. The chain is assembled from TRBV29-1 and TRBJ2-2; the D gene cannot be resolved reliably. The CDR3, from cysteine to phenylalanine, totals 13 residues. Only the CDR3 region is kept as DNA, spanning 39 bases read in frame from base 1. V and J lose 8 bases and 4 bases, and a span of 14 bases separates them. Reading the germline V gene gives CDR1 SQVTM and CDR2 ANQGSEA.